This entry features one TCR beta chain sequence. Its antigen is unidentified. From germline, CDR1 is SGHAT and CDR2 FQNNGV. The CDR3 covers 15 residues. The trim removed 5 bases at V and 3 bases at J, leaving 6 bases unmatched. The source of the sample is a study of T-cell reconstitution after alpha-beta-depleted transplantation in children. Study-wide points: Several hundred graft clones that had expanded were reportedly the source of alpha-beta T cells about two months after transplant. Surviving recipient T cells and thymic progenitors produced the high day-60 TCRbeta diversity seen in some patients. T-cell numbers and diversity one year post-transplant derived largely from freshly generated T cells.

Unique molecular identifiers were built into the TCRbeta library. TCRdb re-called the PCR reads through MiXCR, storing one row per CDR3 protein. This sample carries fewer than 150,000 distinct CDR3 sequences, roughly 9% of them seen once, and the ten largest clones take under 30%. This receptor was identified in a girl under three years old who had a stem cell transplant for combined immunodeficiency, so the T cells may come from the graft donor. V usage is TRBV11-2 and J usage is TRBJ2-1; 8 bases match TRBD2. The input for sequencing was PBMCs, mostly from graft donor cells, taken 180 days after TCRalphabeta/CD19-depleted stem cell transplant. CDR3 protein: CASSPRLANYNEQFF. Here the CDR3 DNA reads TGTGCCAGCAGCCCTCGACTAGCGAACTACAATGAGCAGTTCTTC.